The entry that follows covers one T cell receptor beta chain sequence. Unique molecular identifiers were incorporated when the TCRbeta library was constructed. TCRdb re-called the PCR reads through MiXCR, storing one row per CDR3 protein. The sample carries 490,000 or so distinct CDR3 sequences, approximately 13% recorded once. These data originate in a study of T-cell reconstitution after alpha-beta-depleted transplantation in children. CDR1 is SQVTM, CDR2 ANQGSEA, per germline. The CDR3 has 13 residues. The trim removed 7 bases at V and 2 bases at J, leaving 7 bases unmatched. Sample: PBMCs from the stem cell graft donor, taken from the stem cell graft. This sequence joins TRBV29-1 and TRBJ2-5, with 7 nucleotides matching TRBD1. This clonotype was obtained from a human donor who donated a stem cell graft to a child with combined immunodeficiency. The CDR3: CSARQTGQETQYF. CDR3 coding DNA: TGCAGCGCACGCCAGACAGGGCAAGAGACCCAGTACTTC.